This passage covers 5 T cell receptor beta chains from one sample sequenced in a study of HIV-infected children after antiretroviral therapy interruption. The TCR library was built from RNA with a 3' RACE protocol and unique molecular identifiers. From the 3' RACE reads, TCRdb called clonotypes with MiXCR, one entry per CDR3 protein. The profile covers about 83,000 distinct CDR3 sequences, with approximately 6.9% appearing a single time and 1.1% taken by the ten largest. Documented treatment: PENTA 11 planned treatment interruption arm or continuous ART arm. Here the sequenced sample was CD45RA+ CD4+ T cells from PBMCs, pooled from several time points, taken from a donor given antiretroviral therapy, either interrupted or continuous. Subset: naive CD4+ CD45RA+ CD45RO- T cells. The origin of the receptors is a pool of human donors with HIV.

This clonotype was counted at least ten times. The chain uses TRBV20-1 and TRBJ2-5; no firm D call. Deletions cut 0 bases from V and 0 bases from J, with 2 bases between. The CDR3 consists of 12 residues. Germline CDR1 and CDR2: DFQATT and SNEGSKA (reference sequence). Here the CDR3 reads CSAREYQETQYF. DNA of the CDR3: TGCAGTGCTAGAGAGTACCAAGAGACCCAGTACTTC.

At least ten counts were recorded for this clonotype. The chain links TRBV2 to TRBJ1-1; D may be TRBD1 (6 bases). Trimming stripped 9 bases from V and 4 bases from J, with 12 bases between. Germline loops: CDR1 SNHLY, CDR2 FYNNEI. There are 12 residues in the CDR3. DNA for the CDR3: TGTGCCAGGCGGGAGGGGGGCACTGAAGCTTTCTTT. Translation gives CARREGGTEAFF.

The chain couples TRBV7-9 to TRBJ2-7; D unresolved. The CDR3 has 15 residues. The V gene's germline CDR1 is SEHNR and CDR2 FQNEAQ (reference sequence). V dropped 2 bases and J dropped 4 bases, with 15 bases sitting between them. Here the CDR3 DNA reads TGTGCCAGCAGCTTAAGGTCCCGAGGAATATACGAGCAGTACTTC. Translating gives CASSLRSRGIYEQYF.

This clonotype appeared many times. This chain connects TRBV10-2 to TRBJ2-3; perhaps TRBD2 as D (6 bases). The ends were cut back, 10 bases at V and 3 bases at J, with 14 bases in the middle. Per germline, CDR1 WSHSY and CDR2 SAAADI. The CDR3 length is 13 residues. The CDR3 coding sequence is TGCGCCACGCGGGCGGGGATAACAGATACGCAGTATTTT. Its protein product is CATRAGITDTQYF.

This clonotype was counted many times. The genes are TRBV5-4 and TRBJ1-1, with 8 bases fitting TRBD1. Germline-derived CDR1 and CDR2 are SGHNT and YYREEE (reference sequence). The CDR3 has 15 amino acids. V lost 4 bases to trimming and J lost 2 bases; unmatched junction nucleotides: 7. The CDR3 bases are TGTGCCAGCAGCAGCCAGGGGGCCCTTAACACTGAAGCTTTCTTT. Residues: CASSSQGALNTEAFF.